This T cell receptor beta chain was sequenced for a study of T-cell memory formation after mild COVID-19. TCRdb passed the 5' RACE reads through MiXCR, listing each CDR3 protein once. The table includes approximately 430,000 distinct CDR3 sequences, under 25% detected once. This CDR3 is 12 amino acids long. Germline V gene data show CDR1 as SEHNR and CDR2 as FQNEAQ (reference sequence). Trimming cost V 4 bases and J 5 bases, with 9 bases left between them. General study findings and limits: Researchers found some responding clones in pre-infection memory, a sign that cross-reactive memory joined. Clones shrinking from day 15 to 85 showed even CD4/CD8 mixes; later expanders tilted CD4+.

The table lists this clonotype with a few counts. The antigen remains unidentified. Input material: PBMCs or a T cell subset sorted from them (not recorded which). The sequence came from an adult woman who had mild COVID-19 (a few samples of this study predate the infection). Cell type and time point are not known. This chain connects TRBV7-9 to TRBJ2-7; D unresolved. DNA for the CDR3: TGTGCCAGCAGCTACGGCCTGAACGAGCAGTACTTC. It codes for CASSYGLNEQYF.